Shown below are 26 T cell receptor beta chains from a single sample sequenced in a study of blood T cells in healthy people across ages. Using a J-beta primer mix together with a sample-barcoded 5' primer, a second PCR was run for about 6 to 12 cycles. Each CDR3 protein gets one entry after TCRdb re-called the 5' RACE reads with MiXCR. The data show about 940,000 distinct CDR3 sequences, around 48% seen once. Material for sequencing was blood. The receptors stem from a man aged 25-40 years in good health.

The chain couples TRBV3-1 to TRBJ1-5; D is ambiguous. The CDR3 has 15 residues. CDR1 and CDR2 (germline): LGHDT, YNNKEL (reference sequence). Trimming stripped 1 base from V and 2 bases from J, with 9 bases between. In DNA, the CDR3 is TGTGCCAGCAGCCAAGGGACCGACGGCAATCAGCCCCAGCATTTT. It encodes CASSQGTDGNQPQHF. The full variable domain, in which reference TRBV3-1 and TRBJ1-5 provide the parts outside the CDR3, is DTAVSQTPKYLVTQMGNDKSIKCEQNLGHDTMYWYKQDSKKFLKIMFSYNNKELIINETVPNRFSPKSPDKAHLNLHINSLELGDSAVYFCASSQGTDGNQPQHFGDGTRLSIL.

CDR3 residues: CASSRAIGNEQFF. DNA for the CDR3: TGTGCCAGCAGTCGGGCCATTGGCAATGAGCAGTTCTTC. V and J are TRBV6-5 and TRBJ2-1; the D is unclear. The CDR3 has 13 amino acids. Germline V gene lookup returns CDR1 MNHEY and CDR2 SVGAGI. V shed 5 bases and J shed 6 bases, with 11 bases lying between them.

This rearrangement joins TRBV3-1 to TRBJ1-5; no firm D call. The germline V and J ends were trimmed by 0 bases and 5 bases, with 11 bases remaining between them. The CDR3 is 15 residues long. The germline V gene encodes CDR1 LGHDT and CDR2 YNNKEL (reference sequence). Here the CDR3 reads CASSQDFPGDQPQHF. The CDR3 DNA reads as TGTGCCAGCAGCCAAGATTTCCCTGGCGATCAGCCCCAGCATTTT.

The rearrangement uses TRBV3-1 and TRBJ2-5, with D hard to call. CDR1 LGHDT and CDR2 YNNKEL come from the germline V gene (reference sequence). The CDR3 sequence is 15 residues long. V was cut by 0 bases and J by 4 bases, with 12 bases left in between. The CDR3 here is CASSQDSEVLETQYF. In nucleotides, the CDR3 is TGTGCCAGCAGCCAAGACAGCGAGGTACTAGAGACCCAGTACTTC.

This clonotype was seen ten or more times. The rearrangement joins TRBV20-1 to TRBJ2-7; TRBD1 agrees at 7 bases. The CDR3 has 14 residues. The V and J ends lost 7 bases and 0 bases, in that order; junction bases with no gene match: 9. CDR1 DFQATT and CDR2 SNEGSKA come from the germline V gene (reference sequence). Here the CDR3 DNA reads TGCAGTGGAGACAGACAGGGAAGCTCCTACGAGCAGTACTTC. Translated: CSGDRQGSSYEQYF.

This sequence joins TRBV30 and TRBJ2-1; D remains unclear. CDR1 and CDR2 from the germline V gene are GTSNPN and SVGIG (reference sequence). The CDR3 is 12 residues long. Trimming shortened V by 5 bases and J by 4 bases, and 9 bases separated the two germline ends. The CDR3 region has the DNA TGTGCCTGGGGCAAGTATTACAATGAGCAGTTCTTC. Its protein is CAWGKYYNEQFF.

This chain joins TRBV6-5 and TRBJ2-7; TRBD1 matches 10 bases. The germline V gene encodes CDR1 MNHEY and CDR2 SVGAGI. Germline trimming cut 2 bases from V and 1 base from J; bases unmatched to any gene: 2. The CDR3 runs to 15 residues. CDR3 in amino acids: CASSYGGQGSYEQYF. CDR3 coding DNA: TGTGCCAGCAGTTACGGGGGACAGGGGTCCTACGAGCAGTACTTC.

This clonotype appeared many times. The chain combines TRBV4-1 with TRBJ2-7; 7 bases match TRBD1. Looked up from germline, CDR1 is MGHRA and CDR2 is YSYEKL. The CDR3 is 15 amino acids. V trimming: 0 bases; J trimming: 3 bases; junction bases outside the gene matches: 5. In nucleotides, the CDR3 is TGCGCCAGCAGCCAAGATGACAGGGACGGCTACGAGCAGTACTTC. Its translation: CASSQDDRDGYEQYF.

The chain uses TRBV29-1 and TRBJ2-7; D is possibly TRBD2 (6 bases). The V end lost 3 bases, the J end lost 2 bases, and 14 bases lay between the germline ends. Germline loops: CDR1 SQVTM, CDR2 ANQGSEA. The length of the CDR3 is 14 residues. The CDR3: CSVDTGLYPYEQYF. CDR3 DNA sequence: TGCAGCGTTGATACGGGACTTTACCCCTACGAGCAGTACTTC.

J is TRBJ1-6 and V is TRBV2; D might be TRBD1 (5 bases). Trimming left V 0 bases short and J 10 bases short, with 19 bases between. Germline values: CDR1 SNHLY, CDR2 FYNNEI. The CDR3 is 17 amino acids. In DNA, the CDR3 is TGTGCCAGCAGTGAAGCTCCCCCGGGGCGGGGAAGATCACCCCTCCACTTT. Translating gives CASSEAPPGRGRSPLHF.

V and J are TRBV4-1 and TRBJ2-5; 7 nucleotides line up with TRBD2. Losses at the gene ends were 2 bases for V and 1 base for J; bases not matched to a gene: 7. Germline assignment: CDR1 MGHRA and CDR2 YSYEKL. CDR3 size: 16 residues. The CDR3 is CASSQSSGVPQETQYF. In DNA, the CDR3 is TGCGCCAGCAGCCAATCAAGCGGGGTCCCCCAAGAGACCCAGTACTTC.

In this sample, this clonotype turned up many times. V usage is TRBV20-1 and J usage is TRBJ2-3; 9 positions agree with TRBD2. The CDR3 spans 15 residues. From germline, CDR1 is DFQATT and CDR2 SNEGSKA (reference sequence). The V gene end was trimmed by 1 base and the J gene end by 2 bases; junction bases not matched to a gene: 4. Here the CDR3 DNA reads TGCAGTGCTAGAGTCGGGACTAGCACCACAGATACGCAGTATTTT. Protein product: CSARVGTSTTDTQYF.

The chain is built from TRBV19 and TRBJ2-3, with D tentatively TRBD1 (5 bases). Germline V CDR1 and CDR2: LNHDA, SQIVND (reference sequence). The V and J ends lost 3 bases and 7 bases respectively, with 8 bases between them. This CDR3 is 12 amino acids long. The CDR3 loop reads CASSIPGNTQYF. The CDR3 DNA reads TGTGCCAGTAGTATTCCAGGGAATACGCAGTATTTT.

The CDR3 sequence is CASSLPGQPEKLFF. DNA of the CDR3: TGTGCCAGCAGCTTACCGGGACAGCCCGAAAAACTGTTTTTT. The chain couples TRBV7-9 to TRBJ1-4, with 7 bases fitting TRBD1. Germline V gene sequence: CDR1 SEHNR, CDR2 FQNEAQ (reference sequence). Trimming at V came to 2 bases and at J to 8 bases, leaving 5 bases not matched to a gene. The CDR3 spans 14 residues.

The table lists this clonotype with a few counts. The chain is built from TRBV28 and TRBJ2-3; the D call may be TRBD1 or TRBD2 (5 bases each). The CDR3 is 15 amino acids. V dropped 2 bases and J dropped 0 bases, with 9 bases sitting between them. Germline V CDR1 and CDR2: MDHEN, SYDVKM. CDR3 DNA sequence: TGTGCCAGCAGTTTACGGGGCCCCAGCACAGATACGCAGTATTTT. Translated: CASSLRGPSTDTQYF.

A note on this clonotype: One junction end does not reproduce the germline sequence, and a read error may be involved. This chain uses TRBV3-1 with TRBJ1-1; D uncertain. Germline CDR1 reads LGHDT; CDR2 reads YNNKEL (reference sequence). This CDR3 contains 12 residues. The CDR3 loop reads CASSQVETEAYF. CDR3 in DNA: TGTGCCAGCAGCCAAGTAGAAACTGAAGCTTACTTT.

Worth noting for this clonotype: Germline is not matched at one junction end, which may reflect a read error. The CDR3 here is CVSSDRRLAGGDTQYF. For the CDR3, the DNA is TGTGTCAGCAGTGACAGGAGACTAGCGGGGGGAGATACGCAGTATTTT. This chain connects TRBV6-6 to TRBJ2-3; 13 bases are shared with TRBD2. Per the germline V gene, CDR1 is MNHNY and CDR2 is SVGAGI (reference sequence). The CDR3 runs 16 residues.

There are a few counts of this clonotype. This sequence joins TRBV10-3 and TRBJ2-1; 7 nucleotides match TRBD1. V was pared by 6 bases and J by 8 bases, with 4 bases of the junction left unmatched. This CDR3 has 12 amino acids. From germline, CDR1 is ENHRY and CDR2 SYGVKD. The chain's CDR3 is CAISNRGDEQFF. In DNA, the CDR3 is TGTGCCATCAGCAACAGGGGTGATGAGCAGTTCTTC.

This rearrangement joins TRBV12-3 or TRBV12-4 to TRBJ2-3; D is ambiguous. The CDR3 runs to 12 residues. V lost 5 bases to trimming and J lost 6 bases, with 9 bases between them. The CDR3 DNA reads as TGTGCCAGCAGTGGAAACACGGATACGCAGTATTTT. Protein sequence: CASSGNTDTQYF.

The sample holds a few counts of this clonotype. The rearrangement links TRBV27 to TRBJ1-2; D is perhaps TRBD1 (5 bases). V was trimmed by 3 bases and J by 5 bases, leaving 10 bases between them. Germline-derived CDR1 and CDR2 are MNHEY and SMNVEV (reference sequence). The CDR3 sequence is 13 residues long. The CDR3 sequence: CASSLGLMYGYTF. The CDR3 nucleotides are TGTGCCAGCAGTTTGGGACTGATGTATGGCTACACCTTC.

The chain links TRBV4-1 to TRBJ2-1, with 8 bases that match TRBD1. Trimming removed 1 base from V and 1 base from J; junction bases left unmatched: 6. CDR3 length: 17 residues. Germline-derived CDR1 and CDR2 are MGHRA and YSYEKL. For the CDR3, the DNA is TGCGCCAGCAGCCAAGTAGGCAGGGGGCCTTCCTACAATGAGCAGTTCTTC. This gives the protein CASSQVGRGPSYNEQFF.

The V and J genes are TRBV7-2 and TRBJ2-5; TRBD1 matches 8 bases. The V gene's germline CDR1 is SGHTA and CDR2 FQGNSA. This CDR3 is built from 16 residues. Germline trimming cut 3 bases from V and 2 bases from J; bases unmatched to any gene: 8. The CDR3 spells CASSLSGQAKQETQYF. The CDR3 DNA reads TGTGCCAGCAGCTTGTCGGGACAGGCTAAGCAAGAGACCCAGTACTTC.

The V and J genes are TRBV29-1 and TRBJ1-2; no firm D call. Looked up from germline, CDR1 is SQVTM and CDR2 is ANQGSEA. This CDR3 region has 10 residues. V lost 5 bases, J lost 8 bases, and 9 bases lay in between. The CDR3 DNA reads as TGCAGCGTTCTCACGGGGGGCTACACCTTC. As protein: CSVLTGGYTF.

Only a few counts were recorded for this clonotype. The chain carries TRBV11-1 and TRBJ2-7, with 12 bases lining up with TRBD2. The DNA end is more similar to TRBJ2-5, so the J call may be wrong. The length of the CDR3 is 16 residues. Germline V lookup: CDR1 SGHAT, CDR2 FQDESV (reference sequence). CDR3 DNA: TGTGCCAGCAGCTTCCTGACTAGCGGGGGCGCGTCGACCCAGTACTTC. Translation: CASSFLTSGGASTQYF.

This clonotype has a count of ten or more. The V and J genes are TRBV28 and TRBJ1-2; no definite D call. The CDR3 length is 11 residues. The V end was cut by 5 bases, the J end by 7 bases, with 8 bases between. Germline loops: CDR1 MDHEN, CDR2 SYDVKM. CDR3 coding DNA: TGTGCCAGCAGTCCCCTCGGTGGCTACACCTTC. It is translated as CASSPLGGYTF.

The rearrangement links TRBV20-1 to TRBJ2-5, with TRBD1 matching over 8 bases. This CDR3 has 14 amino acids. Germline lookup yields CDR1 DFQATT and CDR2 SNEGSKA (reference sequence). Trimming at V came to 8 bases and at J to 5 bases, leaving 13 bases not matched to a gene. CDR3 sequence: CSSRGQVGMETQYF. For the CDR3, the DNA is TGCAGTTCACGGGGACAGGTCGGGATGGAGACCCAGTACTTC.